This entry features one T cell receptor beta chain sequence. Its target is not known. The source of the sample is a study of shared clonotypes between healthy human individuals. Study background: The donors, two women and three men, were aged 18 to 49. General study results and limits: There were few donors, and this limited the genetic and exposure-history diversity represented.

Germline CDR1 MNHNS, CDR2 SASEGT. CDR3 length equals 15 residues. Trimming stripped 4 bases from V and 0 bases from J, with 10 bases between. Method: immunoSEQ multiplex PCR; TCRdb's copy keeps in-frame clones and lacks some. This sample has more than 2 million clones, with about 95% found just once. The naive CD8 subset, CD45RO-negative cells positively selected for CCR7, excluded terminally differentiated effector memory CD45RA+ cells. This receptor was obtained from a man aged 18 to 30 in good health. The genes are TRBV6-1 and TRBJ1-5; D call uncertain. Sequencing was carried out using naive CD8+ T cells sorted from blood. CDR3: CASSGTVYSNQPQHF. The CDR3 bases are TGTGCCAGCAGTGGGACGGTGTATAGCAATCAGCCCCAGCATTTT.